The rows below give T cell receptor beta chains drawn from one sample of a study of OX40 agonist ivuxolimab in advanced cancers. Some clones are missing from TCRdb's copy, which holds only in-frame ones; the method was immunoSEQ multiplex PCR. This table has over 70,000 clones, around nine tenths appearing once. Here the sequenced sample was CD4+ or CD8+ T cells sorted from blood, taken in a trial of the OX40 agonist ivuxolimab. The receptors were sampled from an adult with an advanced solid tumor such as melanoma, head and neck, liver or kidney cancer. Both conserved end residues are part of each CDR3. A D gene is named only where the DNA matches it firmly. Expanded clones are given a class, and other clones once, few, many or no size at all.

V	D	size	J	DNA	CDR3
TRBV18	TRBD1	-	TRBJ2-2	TGTGCCAGCTCACGGATGCCACCGGGGACAGTCTCGAACACCGGGGAGCTGTTTTTT	CASSRMPPGTVSNTGELFF
TRBV11-2	-	-	TRBJ2-3	TGTGCCAGCAGCTTAGATCCGGGAAGCGCAGATACGCAGTATTTT	CASSLDPGSADTQYF
TRBV5-1	TRBD1	-	TRBJ1-4	TGCGCCAGCAGCTTGGAACAGGGGGCGTATGAAAAACTGTTTTTT	CASSLEQGAYEKLFF
TRBV2	-	-	TRBJ1-1	TGTGCCAGCAGTGGGGACACCCAAGGCACTGAAGCTTTCTTT	CASSGDTQGTEAFF
TRBV29-1	-	-	TRBJ1-1	TGCAGCGGCGGCCAGGCCCTGGACACTGAAGCTTTCTTT	CSGGQALDTEAFF
TRBV9	-	-	TRBJ2-6	TGTGCCAGCAGCTCTAGTGGGGGCAGGGGTGTCACTGGGGCCAACGTCCTGACTTTC	CASSSSGGRGVTGANVLTF
TRBV11-2	-	-	TRBJ2-6	TGTGCCAGCAGCTTAGCGTCCCAGGGGGCCAACGTCCTGACTTTC	CASSLASQGANVLTF
TRBV18	-	-	TRBJ1-3	TGTGCCAGCTCACCCCCGGGCGGGGGTGGAAACACCATATATTTT	CASSPPGGGGNTIYF
TRBV6-6	TRBD1	-	TRBJ1-2	TGTGCCAGCACATATGGACAGGGTGGTGGCTACACCTTC	CASTYGQGGGYTF
TRBV19	-	-	TRBJ1-4	TGTGCCAGTAGTCCGGGACACCAAGTCGCAACTAATGAAAAACTGTTTTTT	CASSPGHQVATNEKLFF
TRBV2	TRBD1	-	TRBJ2-1	TGTGCCAGCACCCGACGGCAGGGGGTGAGGATCTCCTACAATGAGCAGTTCTTC	CASTRRQGVRISYNEQFF
TRBV27	-	few	TRBJ1-5	TGTGCCAGCAGTTTCGCAGGGAGGGACCAGCCCCAGCATTTT	CASSFAGRDQPQHF
TRBV21-1	-	-	TRBJ1-3	TGTGCCAGCATCCCAGACAGGGGTACTGGAAACACCATATATTTT	CASIPDRGTGNTIYF
TRBV7-3	TRBD1	-	TRBJ2-7	TGTGCCAGCAGCCCGGGGACAGGGGGCGAGCAGTACTTC	CASSPGTGGEQYF
TRBV5-3	-	-	TRBJ1-2	TGTGCCAGAAGCCCACGCCGGCAGGGTAACTATGGCTACACCTTC	CARSPRRQGNYGYTF
TRBV7-9	-	-	TRBJ2-7	TGTGCCAGCAGCTTAACCGACAGCGAGCAGTACTTC	CASSLTDSEQYF
TRBV5-1	TRBD1	-	TRBJ2-7	TGCGCCAGCAGCCTGGGACAGGGTCCGTACGAGCAGTACTTC	CASSLGQGPYEQYF
TRBV6-1	-	-	TRBJ2-5	TGTGCCAGCAGTTCCCCCGGCTCCCAGTACTTC	CASSSPGSQYF
TRBV2	-	medium-sized	TRBJ1-2	TGTGCCTCACGAAGCACGGGAGCTAACTATGGCTACACCTTC	CASRSTGANYGYTF
TRBV29-1	TRBD1	-	TRBJ2-5	TGCAGCGTTGAAGACCGTTGGACAGGGGACCCGGAGACCCAGTACTTC	CSVEDRWTGDPETQYF
TRBV27	TRBD1	-	TRBJ1-5	TGTGCCAGCAGCAGTTTAGGGAGACAGGGAGGAGACGGCAATCAGCCCCAGCATTTT	CASSSLGRQGGDGNQPQHF
TRBV6-5	-	-	TRBJ2-3	TGTGCCAGCAGGCAACACAGGAACACAGATACGCAGTATTTT	CASRQHRNTDTQYF
TRBV5-6	-	few	TRBJ1-6	TGTGCCAGCAGCTTGGACAGGGTGTCACCCCTCCACTTT	CASSLDRVSPLHF
TRBV11-3	-	-	TRBJ2-7	TGTGCCAGCAGCCCCGGGAGTAACCACGAGCAGTACTTC	CASSPGSNHEQYF
TRBV6-1	-	once	TRBJ2-7	TGTGCCAGCAGGGGTAGCCTTCCCTCCTACGAGCAGTACTTC	CASRGSLPSYEQYF
TRBV19	TRBD1	-	TRBJ1-5	TGTGCCAGTAGTATGTCGGCAGGGGGGGATCAGCCCCAGCATTTT	CASSMSAGGDQPQHF
TRBV7-8	-	-	TRBJ1-2	TGTGCCAGCAGCTTGAGACGGGACGGCTATGGCTACACCTTC	CASSLRRDGYGYTF
TRBV9	-	-	TRBJ1-1	TGTGCCAGCAGCGTAGAAGGCCAGAACACTGAAGCTTTCTTT	CASSVEGQNTEAFF
TRBV11-3	-	-	TRBJ2-2	TGTGCCAGCAGCTTAGATCGGAACACCGGGGAGCTGTTTTTT	CASSLDRNTGELFF
TRBV15	TRBD1	-	TRBJ2-2	TGTGCCACCAGCGGACCAATGACAGGGGGCGACACCGGGGAGCTGTTTTTT	CATSGPMTGGDTGELFF
TRBV5-4	-	-	TRBJ2-5	TGTGCCAGCAGCTTGGTGGTAGCGGTTCAAGAGACCCAGTACTTC	CASSLVVAVQETQYF
TRBV7-2	TRBD2	-	TRBJ2-1	TGTGCCAGCAGCTTAGAACTAGCGGACTCCTACAATGAGCAGTTCTTC	CASSLELADSYNEQFF
TRBV7-3	-	-	TRBJ2-7	TGTGCCAGCAGCTTGGGACCCGGCGGCGAGCAGTACTTC	CASSLGPGGEQYF
TRBV18	-	-	TRBJ1-1	TGTGCCAGCTCACCAAACATTGAAGCTTTCTTT	CASSPNIEAFF